The 32 T cell receptor beta chains listed next were all sequenced from one sample in a study of shared clonotypes between healthy human individuals. Profiling relied on immunoSEQ multiplex PCR, and the TCRdb table lists in-frame clones only, not all of them. The table has fewer than 100,000 clones, under 80% seen once. The sequenced sample consisted of memory CD8+ T cells sorted from blood. Specified subset: CD45RO+ cells pooled with CCR7-negative TemRA cells. The source of these receptors is a man under 40 in good health.

The chain joins TRBV2 to TRBJ2-7, with D maybe TRBD2 (5 bases). The CDR3 has 14 residues. CDR1 SNHLY and CDR2 FYNNEI come from the germline V gene. Deletions cut 4 bases from V and 4 bases from J, with 14 bases between. The CDR3 DNA reads TGTGCCAGCAGTGGGACTCCCAGGCCATACGAGCAGTACTTC. Translation: CASSGTPRPYEQYF.

The CDR3 sequence is CASRATQYEQYF. The DNA for the CDR3 is TGTGCCAGCAGGGCAACCCAGTACGAGCAGTACTTC. The chain has TRBV6-1 and TRBJ2-7, with D hard to call. Between the trimmed V and J ends, which lost 6 bases and 4 bases, there was a span of 10 bases. Germline V gives CDR1 MNHNS, CDR2 SASEGT. CDR3 size: 12 residues.

The table lists this clone with a count of one. The V gene is TRBV20-1, the J gene TRBJ2-1; D unclear. Germline CDR1 and CDR2: DFQATT and SNEGSKA (reference sequence). The CDR3 is 11 amino acids. V lost 6 bases and J lost 5, with 8 bases in between. The CDR3, as DNA: TGCAGTGCCACGACCAACAATGAGCAGTTCTTC. Its translation is CSATTNNEQFF.

This chain joins TRBV6-5 and TRBJ2-2; no reliable D call. Germline V lookup: CDR1 MNHEY, CDR2 SVGAGI. Trimming took 0 bases from V and 4 from J, leaving 12 bases between them. CDR3 size: 16 residues. The CDR3 loop is CASSYSVTRSTGELFF. The CDR3 bases are TGTGCCAGCAGTTACTCGGTGACTCGGTCCACCGGGGAGCTGTTTTTT.

The chain couples TRBV4-1 to TRBJ2-5; either TRBD1 or TRBD2 may fit D (5 bases each). Trimming took 1 base from V and 4 from J, leaving 13 bases between them. Germline loops: CDR1 MGHRA, CDR2 YSYEKL. The CDR3 covers 15 residues. CDR3 in DNA: TGCGCCAGCAGCCAAGTTCCCGGGGCCCCAGAGACCCAGTACTTC. This gives the protein CASSQVPGAPETQYF.

The sample holds a few counts of this clone. The chain has TRBV14 and TRBJ2-5, with no clear D. The CDR3 totals 14 residues. Trimming cost V 5 bases and J 5 bases, with 15 bases left between them. Germline V gene sequence: CDR1 SGHDN, CDR2 FVKESK. CDR3 sequence: CASSDRPGWETQYF. In nucleotides, the CDR3 is TGTGCCAGCAGCGACCGACCGGGTTGGGAGACCCAGTACTTC.

This chain joins TRBV29-1 and TRBJ1-3; D not resolved. The ends were cut back, 2 bases at V and 0 bases at J, with 2 bases in the middle. The CDR3 totals 12 residues. Germline CDR1 SQVTM, CDR2 ANQGSEA. DNA for the CDR3: TGCAGCGTTGAATCCTCTGGAAACACCATATATTTT. This codes for CSVESSGNTIYF.

The rearrangement links TRBV4-1 to TRBJ1-1; no firm D call. The CDR3 contains 14 residues. V lost 1 base, J lost 2 bases, and 8 bases lay in between. CDR1 MGHRA and CDR2 YSYEKL come from the germline V gene. The CDR3 bases are TGCGCCAGCAGCCAAGGGCAGTCCAACACTGAAGCTTTCTTT. This codes for CASSQGQSNTEAFF.

This chain links TRBV28 with TRBJ2-1; 8 bases fit TRBD2. This CDR3 contains 18 residues. V lost 5 bases and J lost 0; bases outside the gene matches: 12. Germline CDR1 is MDHEN and CDR2 is SYDVKM. The CDR3 DNA reads as TGTGCCAGCAGTCCCTATATTAGCGGGATCAGCTCCTACAATGAGCAGTTCTTC. Translating gives CASSPYISGISSYNEQFF. The full variable domain, rest sourced from reference TRBV28 and TRBJ2-1, is DVKVTQSSRYLVKRTGEKVFLECVQDMDHENMFWYRQDPGLGLRLIYFSYDVKMKEKGDIPEGYSVSREKKERFSLILESASTNQTSMYLCASSPYISGISSYNEQFFGPGTRLTVL.

The chain recombines TRBV13 with TRBJ2-5; no clear D gene. V was clipped by 1 base and J by 4 bases, with 10 bases between them. Germline lookup yields CDR1 PRHDT and CDR2 FYEKMQ (reference sequence). CDR3 size: 14 residues. The CDR3 region has the DNA TGTGCCAGCAGCTTAGATGAGATGGGAGAGACCCAGTACTTC. Translated, it gives CASSLDEMGETQYF.

V usage is TRBV19 and J usage is TRBJ2-1; D might be TRBD2 (6 bases). The CDR3 has 14 residues. Per germline, CDR1 LNHDA and CDR2 SQIVND (reference sequence). V was trimmed by 7 bases and J by 4 bases, leaving 14 bases between them. The DNA for the CDR3 is TGTGCCAGTACGGCGGGGTTGGATTACAATGAGCAGTTCTTC. As protein: CASTAGLDYNEQFF.

The chain employs TRBV21-1 and TRBJ2-7; TRBD1 is the table's D call and was not checked against the DNA. TRBV21-1 is labeled a pseudogene. This CDR3 contains 14 residues. The CDR3 DNA reads as TGTGCCAGCAGCATTGGCGGACAGGCCTACGAGCAGTACTTC. Translating it yields CASSIGGQAYEQYF.

This clone was recorded a few times. The chain carries TRBV11-3 and TRBJ2-3; D remains unclear. V dropped 1 base and J dropped 6 bases, with 5 bases sitting between them. This CDR3 region has 12 residues. Per the germline V gene, CDR1 is SGHNT and CDR2 is YENEEA. The CDR3 bases are TGTGCCAGCAGCTTAGTACCGGATACGCAGTATTTT. Translation: CASSLVPDTQYF. The whole variable domain, remainder taken from reference TRBV11-3 and TRBJ2-3, is EAGVVQSPRYKIIEKKQPVAFWCNPISGHNTLYWYLQNLGQGPELLIRYENEEAVDDSQLPKDRFSAERLKGVDSTLKIQPAELGDSAVYLCASSLVPDTQYFGPGTRLTVL.

The genes are TRBV5-4 and TRBJ2-5; D is possibly TRBD1 (5 bases). V was cut by 0 bases and J by 0 bases, with 15 bases left in between. The CDR3 is 17 residues long. Germline CDR1 SGHNT, CDR2 YYREEE (reference sequence). CDR3 nucleotides: TGTGCCAGCAGCTTGGAGGGGCCCCGGATGTACCAAGAGACCCAGTACTTC. Its protein product is CASSLEGPRMYQETQYF.

The chain uses TRBV10-2 and TRBJ2-1, with 7 bases fitting TRBD2. CDR3 size: 13 residues. With V trimmed by 3 bases and J by 15 bases, 11 bases remained unmatched. Germline assignment: CDR1 WSHSY and CDR2 SAAADI. The CDR3 nucleotides read TGCGCCAGCAGTGATACTCTAGCGGTCCCCCTGTTCTTC. Residues: CASSDTLAVPLFF.

The chain carries TRBV27 and TRBJ2-3; 14 nucleotides align to TRBD2. Germline values: CDR1 MNHEY, CDR2 SMNVEV (reference sequence). The CDR3 runs to 18 residues. Losses at the gene ends were 5 bases for V and 5 bases for J; bases not matched to a gene: 12. Here the CDR3 reads CASSHQTSGRAGVDTQYF. The CDR3 bases are TGTGCCAGCAGTCACCAGACTAGCGGGAGGGCCGGCGTAGATACGCAGTATTTT.

V gene TRBV5-1 combines with J gene TRBJ1-2; D is unclear. The CDR3 runs to 14 residues. V lost 1 base and J 7 bases, leaving 14 bases between the germline ends. Germline V gene data show CDR1 as SGHRS and CDR2 as YFSETQ. The CDR3 nucleotides are TGCGCCAGCAGCTTGTGGGGTGTTGAGTTTGGCTACACCTTC. This gives the protein CASSLWGVEFGYTF.

In this sample, this clone turned up a few times. The chain combines TRBV6-4 with TRBJ2-3; 9 bases are shared with TRBD2. The germline gives CDR1 MRHNA, CDR2 SNTAGT. This CDR3 comprises 16 residues. The V segment lost 2 bases and the J segment 2 bases; nucleotides outside the gene matches: 5. The CDR3 coding sequence is TGTGCCAGCAGTGACGGTAGCGGGGGAACCACAGATACGCAGTATTTT. The encoded protein is CASSDGSGGTTDTQYF.

The chain links TRBV19 to TRBJ1-1; no clear D gene. Germline assignment: CDR1 LNHDA and CDR2 SQIVND (reference sequence). V dropped 4 bases and J dropped 1 base, with 1 base sitting between them. The CDR3 covers 11 residues. The CDR3 DNA follows: TGTGCCAGTAGTAAGAACACTGAAGCTTTCTTT. Its protein is CASSKNTEAFF. Supplemented by reference TRBV19 and TRBJ1-1, the full variable domain reads DGGITQSPKYLFRKEGQNVTLSCEQNLNHDAMYWYRQDPGQGLRLIYYSQIVNDFQKGDIAEGYSVSREKKESFPLTVTSAQKNPTAFYLCASSKNTEAFFGQGTRLTVV.

This clone was found once. This chain connects TRBV7-8 to TRBJ2-1; maybe TRBD2 (6 bases). V was clipped by 7 bases and J by 6 bases, with 19 bases between them. The CDR3 extends over 15 amino acids. Germline CDR1 reads SGHVS; CDR2 reads FQNEAQ. Here the CDR3 reads CASTTWAAGGNEQFF. CDR3 coding DNA: TGTGCCAGCACTACGTGGGCAGCGGGTGGCAATGAGCAGTTCTTC.

V usage is TRBV27 and J usage is TRBJ2-7, with 7 bases fitting TRBD2. The CDR3 has 14 residues. Germline trimming cut 5 bases from V and 3 bases from J; bases unmatched to any gene: 7. Per germline, CDR1 MNHEY and CDR2 SMNVEV (reference sequence). CDR3 sequence reads: CASSPQAGNYEQYF. The CDR3 nucleotides read TGTGCCAGCAGTCCACAAGCGGGGAACTACGAGCAGTACTTC.

The rearrangement joins TRBV2 to TRBJ1-5; the D gene is possibly TRBD1 (6 bases). V dropped 6 bases and J dropped 5 bases, with 17 bases sitting between them. The CDR3 spans 15 residues. Germline CDR1 SNHLY, CDR2 FYNNEI. The CDR3 region has the DNA TGTGCCAGCAGGGCCACAGGGATGTCGGATCAGCCCCAGCATTTT. Translated: CASRATGMSDQPQHF.

The chain is built from TRBV19 and TRBJ2-3; the match to TRBD2 covers 10 bases. The trim removed 3 bases at V and 6 bases at J, leaving 6 bases unmatched. The CDR3 sequence is 15 residues long. Germline lookup yields CDR1 LNHDA and CDR2 SQIVND (reference sequence). CDR3 in DNA: TGTGCCAGTAGTATGCTAGCGGGGGTTACGGATACGCAGTATTTT. Amino acid sequence: CASSMLAGVTDTQYF.

The chain combines TRBV6-5 with TRBJ2-2, with D perhaps assigned TRBD1 or TRBD2 (6 bases each). CDR1 is MNHEY and CDR2 is SVGAGI in the germline V gene. The CDR3 runs 13 residues. The V and J ends lost 6 bases and 7 bases respectively, with 12 bases between them. This chain's CDR3 is CASSSGGGGELFF. For the CDR3, the DNA is TGTGCCAGCAGCTCCGGGGGCGGCGGGGAGCTGTTTTTT.

This clone was counted a few times. The rearrangement links TRBV9 to TRBJ2-7; perhaps TRBD2 as D (6 bases). Germline CDR1 is SGDLS and CDR2 is YYNGEE. This CDR3 has 16 residues. Trimming took 4 bases from V and 4 from J, leaving 21 bases between them. The CDR3, as DNA: TGTGCCAGCAGCTCTGAGGAGAGCGGGTCCCCTTACGAGCAGTACTTC. It codes for CASSSEESGSPYEQYF. The variable domain in full, completed from reference TRBV9 and TRBJ2-7, reads DSGVTQTPKHLITATGQRVTLRCSPRSGDLSVYWYQQSLDQGLQFLIQYYNGEERAKGNILERFSAQQFPDLHSELNLSSLELGDSALYFCASSSEESGSPYEQYFGPGTRLTVT.

The chain combines TRBV4-3 with TRBJ2-2; D possibly matches TRBD1 or TRBD2 (5 bases each). Trimming removed 0 bases at V and 4 bases at J, with 18 bases between. The CDR3 length is 18 residues. Germline V gene sequence: CDR1 LGHNA, CDR2 YSLEER. The CDR3 DNA follows: TGCGCCAGCAGCCAAGATGCGACCGGGACGGCTCGCACCGGGGAGCTGTTTTTT. It translates to CASSQDATGTARTGELFF.

This chain connects TRBV5-1 to TRBJ2-3; D may be TRBD1 or TRBD2 (5 bases each). Germline CDR1 is SGHRS and CDR2 is YFSETQ. The length of the CDR3 is 12 residues. V was pared by 5 bases and J by 4 bases, with 8 bases between. This chain's CDR3 is CASRGVPDTQYF. CDR3 in DNA: TGCGCCAGCAGGGGGGTCCCAGATACGCAGTATTTT.

The genes are TRBV6-6 and TRBJ1-1; the D gene is possibly TRBD1 (5 bases). The CDR3 is 14 residues long. V lost 4 bases and J lost 7, with 16 bases in between. Germline CDR1 MNHNY, CDR2 SVGAGI (reference sequence). CDR3 protein: CASSSTTGTDEAFF. CDR3 sequence (DNA): TGTGCCAGCAGTTCCACAACGGGGACCGATGAAGCTTTCTTT.

A few counts support this clone. V and J are TRBV15 and TRBJ2-3; D is perhaps TRBD1 (7 bases). CDR1 is LNHNV and CDR2 is YYDKDF in the germline V gene (reference sequence). V lost 1 base to trimming and J lost 7 bases, with 12 bases between them. The CDR3 covers 14 residues. Here the CDR3 reads CATSRVAGGNTQYF. CDR3 nucleotides: TGTGCCACCAGCAGAGTCGCAGGGGGGAATACGCAGTATTTT.

The V call is TRBV27, the J call TRBJ1-4; perhaps TRBD1 as D (5 bases). With 3 bases removed from V and 8 bases from J, the gap between germline ends came to 16 bases. There are 15 residues in the CDR3. Germline assignment: CDR1 MNHEY and CDR2 SMNVEV (reference sequence). This CDR3 reads CASSFLMGLGEKLFF. The CDR3 nucleotides are TGTGCCAGCAGTTTTTTGATGGGACTTGGGGAAAAACTGTTTTTT.

The V and J genes are TRBV28 and TRBJ1-2; D gene uncertain. The germline V gene has CDR1 MDHEN and CDR2 SYDVKM. The CDR3 is made up of 13 amino acids. V was trimmed by 7 bases and J by 4 bases, leaving 13 bases between them. The CDR3: CASKTPELYGYTF. The DNA for the CDR3 is TGTGCCAGCAAAACCCCGGAGCTCTATGGCTACACCTTC.

The chain is built from TRBV9 and TRBJ2-6, with D tentatively TRBD2 (5 bases). This CDR3 spans 18 amino acids. Trimming pared 3 bases from V and 1 base from J, leaving 17 bases between. Germline CDR1 SGDLS, CDR2 YYNGEE. As DNA, the CDR3 is TGTGCCAGCAGCGCCCTCCCCTTCCGGGAATCTGGGGCCAACGTCCTGACTTTC. Encoded protein: CASSALPFRESGANVLTF.